Listed below are T cell receptor beta chains from one sample, sequenced in a study of response to subunit inactivated influenza vaccine. TCRdb analysed the RT-PCR reads with MiXCR anew, one entry per CDR3 protein. The sample includes some 800,000 distinct CDR3 sequences, around 20% of them seen just once. Sequencing was performed on PBMCs from blood, taken roughly 5 days after vaccination. These receptors all come from a man in his fifties or sixties who received an inactivated influenza vaccine. The CDR3 runs from the conserved cysteine through the conserved F or W. The D gene is left open where the match is weak. Size is stated for part of the rows, as once, few or many counts, or as a class when the clone is expanded.

d_gene	v_gene	abundance	j_gene	CDR3nt	CDR3aa
TRBD1	TRBV5-1	few	TRBJ2-1	TGCGCCAGCTGTTTACAGGGGGCACTCTACAATGAGCAGTTCTTC	CASCLQGALYNEQFF
.	TRBV18	.	TRBJ2-4	TGTGCCAGCTCACCAATGGGGTTAGTTGAAGGCATTCAGTACTTC	CASSPMGLVEGIQYF
TRBD2	TRBV9	few	TRBJ2-7	TGTGCCAGCAGCGTAGCTGCCAGCGGGAGTCCCTACGAGCAGTACTTC	CASSVAASGSPYEQYF
.	TRBV7-6	.	TRBJ2-5	TGTGCCAGCAGCTCGCTAGCGACTAGGGACCAGTACTTC	CASSSLATRDQYF
.	TRBV5-4	.	TRBJ1-1	TGTGCCAGCAGCTCCCGCTTGGATAACACTGAAGCTTTCTTT	CASSSRLDNTEAFF
.	TRBV11-3	.	TRBJ2-1	TGTGCCAGCAGCACGTGGACAGATCAAGGGAATGAGCAGTTCTTC	CASSTWTDQGNEQFF
TRBD1	TRBV6-5	many	TRBJ2-1	TGCGCCAGCAGCTTGGACAGGGCCTCCTACAATGAGCAGTTCTTC	CASSLDRASYNEQFF
TRBD2	TRBV4-2	few	TRBJ2-5	TGTGCCAGCAGCCAACGGACTAGCGGGACCCAAGAGACCCAGTACTTC	CASSQRTSGTQETQYF
.	TRBV7-2	many	TRBJ2-3	TGTGCCAGCAGCTTATGGGCGGGGGATACGCAGTATTTT	CASSLWAGDTQYF
TRBD1	TRBV12-3/TRBV12-4	few	TRBJ2-7	TGTGCCAGCAATCGACAGGGACCCACCTACGAGCAGTACTTC	CASNRQGPTYEQYF
TRBD1	TRBV12-3/TRBV12-4	few	TRBJ2-1	TGTGCCAGCAGTTGGTCCGGGACAGGCCGCCCCAATGAGCAGTTCTTC	CASSWSGTGRPNEQFF
.	TRBV20-1	few	TRBJ2-2	TGCAGTGCTAGACCTCTAGGGACCAACGCCGGGGAGCTGTTTTTT	CSARPLGTNAGELFF
.	TRBV20-1	.	TRBJ2-7	TGCAGTTCCCACCGGGGGCTCTACGAGCAGTACTTC	CSSHRGLYEQYF
.	TRBV6-1	many	TRBJ2-2	TGTGCCAGCAGTCAGGGGTCTAACACCGGGGAGCTGTTTTTT	CASSQGSNTGELFF
TRBD1	TRBV20-1	few	TRBJ1-6	TGCAGTGCTAAGACAGGGTATAATTCACCCCTCCACTTT	CSAKTGYNSPLHF
TRBD1	TRBV20-1	.	TRBJ2-4	TGCAGTGCGGTCGGACAGGCTGGGGCCAAAAACATTCAGTACTTC	CSAVGQAGAKNIQYF
TRBD1	TRBV7-2	.	TRBJ1-1	TGTGCCAGCAGGGACAGGGGAAGGGACACTGAAGCTTTCTTT	CASRDRGRDTEAFF
.	TRBV7-8	.	TRBJ2-5	TGTGCCAGCAGCTTAGATCACGGGTACGAGACCCAGTACTTC	CASSLDHGYETQYF
TRBD2	TRBV5-1	.	TRBJ2-1	TGCGCCAGCAGCCCACAGCGGGGCCCATACAATGAGCAGTTCTTC	CASSPQRGPYNEQFF
TRBD2	TRBV12-3/TRBV12-4	many	TRBJ2-3	TGTGCCAGCAGTCTCGATACTAGCGGGAGGGCCGCAGATACGCAGTATTTT	CASSLDTSGRAADTQYF